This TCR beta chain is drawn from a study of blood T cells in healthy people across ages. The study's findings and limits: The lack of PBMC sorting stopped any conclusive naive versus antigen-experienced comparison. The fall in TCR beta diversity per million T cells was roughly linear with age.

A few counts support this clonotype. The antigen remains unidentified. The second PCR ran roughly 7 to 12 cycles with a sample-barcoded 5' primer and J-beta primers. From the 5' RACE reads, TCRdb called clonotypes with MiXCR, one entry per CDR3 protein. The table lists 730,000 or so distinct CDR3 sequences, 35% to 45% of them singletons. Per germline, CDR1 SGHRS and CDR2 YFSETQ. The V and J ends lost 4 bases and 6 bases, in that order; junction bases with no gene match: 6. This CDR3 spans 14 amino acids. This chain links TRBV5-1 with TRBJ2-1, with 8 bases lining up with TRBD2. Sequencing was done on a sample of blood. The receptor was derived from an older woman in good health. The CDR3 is CASSPWTSINEQFF. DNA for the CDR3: TGCGCCAGCAGCCCGTGGACTAGCATCAATGAGCAGTTCTTC.